This T cell receptor beta chain emerged from a study of identical twins. TCRdb ran MiXCR on the 5' RACE reads and lists one entry per CDR3 protein. Of 400,000 or so distinct CDR3 sequences detected, around 9.7% appear once; the ten largest clones hold roughly 9%. Trimming cost V 3 bases and J 5 bases, with 16 bases left between them. CDR3 length: 16 amino acids. In germline, CDR1 is MGHRA, CDR2 YSYEKL. Regarding the study as a whole: The study drew conclusions from cross-sectional statistical analysis, not from following the same donors. In cord blood, abundant beta clonotypes had fewer insertions; memory showed no trend.

This clonotype occurred a few times. Antigen: not known. The specimen sequenced was naive T cells sorted from blood. V usage is TRBV4-1 and J usage is TRBJ2-2, with D hard to call. The clonotype comes from a woman in her forties or fifties in good health. CDR3 sequence reads: CASSHKRRDKTGELFF. The CDR3 coding sequence is TGCGCCAGCAGCCATAAGAGGAGAGACAAGACCGGGGAGCTGTTTTTT.